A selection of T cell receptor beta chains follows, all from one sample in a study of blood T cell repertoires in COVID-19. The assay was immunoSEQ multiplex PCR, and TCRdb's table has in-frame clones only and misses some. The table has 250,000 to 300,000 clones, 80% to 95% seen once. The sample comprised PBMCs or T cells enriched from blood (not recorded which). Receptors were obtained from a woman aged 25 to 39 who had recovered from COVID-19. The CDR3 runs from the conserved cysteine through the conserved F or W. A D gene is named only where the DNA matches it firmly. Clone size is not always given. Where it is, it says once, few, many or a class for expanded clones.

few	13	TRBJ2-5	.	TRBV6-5	TGTGCCAGCAGTCGGGGGGCAGGAGAGACCCAGTACTTC	CASSRGAGETQYF
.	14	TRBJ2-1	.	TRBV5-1	TGCGCCAGCAGCTTAGCACAGGCCAACAATGAGCAGTTCTTC	CASSLAQANNEQFF
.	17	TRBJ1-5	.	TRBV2	TGTGCCAGCAGTGAGACTTTTTCCGGGACAAAGAATCAGCCCCAGCATTTT	CASSETFSGTKNQPQHF
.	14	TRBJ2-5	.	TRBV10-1	TGCGCCAGCAGTGAAAAGACAGGACAAGAGACCCAGTACTTC	CASSEKTGQETQYF
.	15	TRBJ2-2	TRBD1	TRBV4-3	TGCGCCAGCAGCCCCGGGACAGGGGTTCCCGGGGAGCTGTTTTTT	CASSPGTGVPGELFF
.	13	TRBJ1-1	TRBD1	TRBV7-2	TGTGCCAGCAGCATTACAGGGGGCCCTGAAGCTTTCTTT	CASSITGGPEAFF
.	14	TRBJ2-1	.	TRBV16	TGTGCCAGCAGCCAACCCAGGGGAGGGAATGAGCAGTTCTTC	CASSQPRGGNEQFF
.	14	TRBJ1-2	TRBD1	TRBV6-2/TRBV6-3	TGTGCCAGCAGTTCCCGACAGGGCGGCTATGGCTACACCTTC	CASSSRQGGYGYTF
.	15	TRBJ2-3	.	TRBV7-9	TGTGCCAGCAGCTTTGGGCGGGGGCGCACAGATACGCAGTATTTT	CASSFGRGRTDTQYF
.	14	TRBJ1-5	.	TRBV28	TGTGCCAGCAGTTTAGGTCAGGAAAATCAGCCCCAGCATTTT	CASSLGQENQPQHF
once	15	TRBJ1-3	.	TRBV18	TGTGCCAGCTCTGGAGGACAGAGCTCTGGAAACACCATATATTTT	CASSGGQSSGNTIYF
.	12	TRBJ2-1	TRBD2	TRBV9	TGTGCCAGCAGCATCGGGACTAGAGAGCAGTTCTTC	CASSIGTREQFF
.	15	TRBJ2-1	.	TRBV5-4	TGTGCCAGCAGCTCGCAATTGAGCTCCTACAATGAGCAGTTCTTC	CASSSQLSSYNEQFF
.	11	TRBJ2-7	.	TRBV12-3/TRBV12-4	TGTGCCAGCAGCCAGGGGAGCGAGCAGTACTTC	CASSQGSEQYF
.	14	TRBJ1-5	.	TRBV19	TGTGCCAGTAGTATATGGGGAGGCAATCAGCCCCAGCATTTT	CASSIWGGNQPQHF
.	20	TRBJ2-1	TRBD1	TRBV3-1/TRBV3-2	TGTGCCAGCAGCCAAGATCTCGGGACAGGGGCTGAGAGATCCTACAATGAGCAGTTCTTC	CASSQDLGTGAERSYNEQFF
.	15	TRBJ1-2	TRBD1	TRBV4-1	TGCGCCAGCAGCCAAGTGGACAGGGACCTCTATGGCTACACCTTC	CASSQVDRDLYGYTF
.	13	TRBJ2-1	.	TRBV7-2	TGTGCCAGCAGCCTAGGACTGATCAATGAGCAGTTCTTC	CASSLGLINEQFF
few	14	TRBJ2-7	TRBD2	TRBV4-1	TGCGCCAGCAGCCAAGTACGGGGGGGCTACGAGCAGTACTTC	CASSQVRGGYEQYF
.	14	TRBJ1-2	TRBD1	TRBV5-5	TGTGCCAGCAGCAACAGACAGGGCCCGTGGGGCTACACCTTC	CASSNRQGPWGYTF
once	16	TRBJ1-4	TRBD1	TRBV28	TGTGCCAGCAGTCCGCTGACAGGGGCGAGTAATGAAAAACTGTTTTTT	CASSPLTGASNEKLFF
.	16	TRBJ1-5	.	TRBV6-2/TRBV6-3	TGTGCCAGCAGTTACTCCCCCAGGACATACGATCAGCCCCAGCATTTT	CASSYSPRTYDQPQHF
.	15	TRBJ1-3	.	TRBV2	TGTGCCAGCAGTGTTAGTGGGCAGGGTGAAAACACCATATATTTT	CASSVSGQGENTIYF
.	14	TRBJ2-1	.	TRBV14	TGTGCCAGCAGCCAGGCAGTCCCTTTCTATGAGCAGTTCTTC	CASSQAVPFYEQFF
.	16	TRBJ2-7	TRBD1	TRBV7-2	TGTGCCAGCAGCCGTGACCGGGGACAGGGATCCTACGAGCAGTACTTC	CASSRDRGQGSYEQYF
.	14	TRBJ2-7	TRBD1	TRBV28	TGTGCCAGCGCCTCCGGGACAGGAGCCTACGAGCAGTACTTC	CASASGTGAYEQYF
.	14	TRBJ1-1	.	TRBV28	TGTGCCAGCAGTGGGTACAGTCTGAACACTGAAGCTTTCTTT	CASSGYSLNTEAFF
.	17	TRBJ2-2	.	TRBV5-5	TGTGCCAGCAGCGCCGGGACAATTAGCACGTACACCGGGGAGCTGTTTTTT	CASSAGTISTYTGELFF
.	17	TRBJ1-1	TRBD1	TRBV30	TGTGCCTGGAGTGTTCCCGGGACAGGGAAGTTGGGCACTGAAGCTTTCTTT	CAWSVPGTGKLGTEAFF
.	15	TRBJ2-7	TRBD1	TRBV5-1	TGCGCCAGCAGCTCCCTCGGGACAGGGGTTCACGAGCAGTACTTC	CASSSLGTGVHEQYF
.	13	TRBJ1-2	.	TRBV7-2	TGTGCCAGCAGGTTACAGAACAACTATGGCTACACCTTC	CASRLQNNYGYTF
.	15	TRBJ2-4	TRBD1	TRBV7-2	TGTGCCAGCAGCCTACAAACGACAGGGGGACACATTCAGTACTTC	CASSLQTTGGHIQYF
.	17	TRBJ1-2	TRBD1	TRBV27	TGTGCCAGCAGTTTTGGGAGGGCCGTCGACAGGGGCTCTGGCTACACCTTC	CASSFGRAVDRGSGYTF
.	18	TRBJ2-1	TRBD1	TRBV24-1	TGTGCCACCAGTGGACTAATACAGGGGGGAAGACTGAGCGATGAGCAGTTCTTC	CATSGLIQGGRLSDEQFF
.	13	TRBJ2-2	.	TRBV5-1	TGCGCCAGCAGCACAGCGAACACCGGGGAGCTGTTTTTT	CASSTANTGELFF
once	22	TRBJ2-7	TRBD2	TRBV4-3	TGCGCCAGCAGCCGACACGAGGGAACGGGCGGGACTAGCGGGAGAGGGGCCTACGAGCAGTACTTC	CASSRHEGTGGTSGRGAYEQYF
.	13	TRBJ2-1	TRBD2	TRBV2	TGTGCCAGCAGACTAGCGGGCGACAATGAGCAGTTCTTC	CASRLAGDNEQFF
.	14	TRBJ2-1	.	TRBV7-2	TGTGCCAGCAGCCAGGACTCCTCCTACAATGAGCAGTTCTTC	CASSQDSSYNEQFF
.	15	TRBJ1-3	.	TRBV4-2	TGTGCCAGCAGCCAAGAGGGGGGTACTGGAAACACCATATATTTT	CASSQEGGTGNTIYF
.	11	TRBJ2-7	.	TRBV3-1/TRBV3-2	TGTGCCAGCAGTGGCTCTTACGAGCAGTACTTC	CASSGSYEQYF
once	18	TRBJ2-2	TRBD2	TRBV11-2	TGTGCCAGCAGCTCCGGGACTAGCGGTCCGGGGACCACCGGGGAGCTGTTTTTT	CASSSGTSGPGTTGELFF
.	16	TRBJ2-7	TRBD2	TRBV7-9	TGTGCCAGCAGCCAACTAGCTGCGGGAGGGTCCTACGAGCAGTACTTC	CASSQLAAGGSYEQYF
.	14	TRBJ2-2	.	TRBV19	TGTGCCAGTGGACAGAATCCCAACACCGGGGAGCTGTTTTTT	CASGQNPNTGELFF
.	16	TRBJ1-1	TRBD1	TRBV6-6	TGTGCCAGCAGTTCAACAGGGGGGACGGTGAACACTGAAGCTTTCTTT	CASSSTGGTVNTEAFF
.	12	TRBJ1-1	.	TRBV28	TGTGCCAGCAGGGGGGGAGGAACTGAAGCTTTCTTT	CASRGGGTEAFF
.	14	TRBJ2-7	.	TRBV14	TGTGCCAGCAGCCACGGGGTTTCTTTCTACGAGCAGTACTTC	CASSHGVSFYEQYF
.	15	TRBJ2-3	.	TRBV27	TGTGCCAGCATCCAAAGGGGGGGGGCGGGAGATACGCAGTATTTT	CASIQRGGAGDTQYF
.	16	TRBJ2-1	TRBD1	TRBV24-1	TGTGCCACCAGTGACCAATTGGGACAGGGCTACAATGAGCAGTTCTTC	CATSDQLGQGYNEQFF
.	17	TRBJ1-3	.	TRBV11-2	TGTGCCAGCAGCTTAGTCCGGACAGCCAGCTCTGGAAACACCATATATTTT	CASSLVRTASSGNTIYF
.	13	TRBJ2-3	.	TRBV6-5	TGTGCCAGCAGTTACCTAGACACAGATACGCAGTATTTT	CASSYLDTDTQYF